Below are 18 T cell receptor beta chains sequenced from a single sample in a study of molecular identifiers for immune sequencing clone quantification. Each CDR3 protein gets one entry after TCRdb re-called the PCR reads with MiXCR. The sample includes 600,000 to 650,000 distinct CDR3 sequences, around 20% of them seen just once. Input material: naive CD8+ T cells from blood, with Jurkat cell RNA spiked in. Subset meaning: FACS-sorted CD8+CD4-CCR7+CD45RA+ naive T cells. The receptor source for this set is a human donor in good health. Some libraries in this study had Jurkat cell RNA spiked in.

The CDR3 loop is CASSPPSGGETYEQYF. DNA of the CDR3: TGTGCCAGCTCACCACCGTCAGGGGGTGAAACCTACGAGCAGTACTTC. The J gene is TRBJ2-7, the V gene TRBV18, with 7 nucleotides matching TRBD1. The CDR3 loop spans 16 amino acids. The ends lost 0 bases at V and 2 bases at J; junction bases unmatched: 7. Germline V gene lookup returns CDR1 KGHSH and CDR2 LQKENI.

This clonotype was counted only a few times. V is TRBV10-2 and J is TRBJ1-1, with a weak D call TRBD1 (5 bases). CDR1 and CDR2 from the germline V gene are WSHSY and SAAADI. The CDR3 consists of 11 residues. V was shortened by 2 bases and J by 7 bases, with 5 bases between the two germline ends. This CDR3 is CASSEGHEAFF. CDR3 sequence (DNA): TGCGCCAGCAGTGAGGGACATGAAGCTTTCTTT.

Of note for this clonotype: A read error may be the cause here, since a much bigger clone is one base away. The J gene is TRBJ1-1, the V gene TRBV7-9, with D unclear. The CDR3 runs 12 residues. Germline CDR1 and CDR2: SEHNR and FQNEAQ (reference sequence). The ends were cut back, 5 bases at V and 9 bases at J, with 13 bases in the middle. The CDR3 DNA reads as TGTGCCAGCAGCCAGATTCAACCTAAAGCTTTCTTT. It is translated as CASSQIQPKAFF.

This chain joins TRBV7-9 and TRBJ2-7; TRBD2 might be the D (7 bases). Trimming left V 4 bases short and J 5 bases short, with 15 bases between. Germline values: CDR1 SEHNR, CDR2 FQNEAQ (reference sequence). The CDR3 spans 14 residues. The CDR3 nucleotides read TGTGCCAGCAGCTGGGACGGGGGGCTCGACGAGCAGTACTTC. Its protein product is CASSWDGGLDEQYF.

Ten or more counts support this clonotype. This chain connects TRBV20-1 to TRBJ1-5; TRBD1 matches at 9 bases. Germline values: CDR1 DFQATT, CDR2 SNEGSKA (reference sequence). CDR3 length: 15 residues. Germline trimming cut 2 bases from V and 7 bases from J; bases unmatched to any gene: 9. CDR3 nucleotide sequence: TGCAGTGCTAGACGGACAGGGGAGTTTGGCCAGCCCCAGCATTTT. This translates into CSARRTGEFGQPQHF.

Remarks on this clonotype: This could be a read error, since a much larger clone is one nucleotide away. J is TRBJ1-2 and V is TRBV29-1; possibly TRBD1 for D (5 bases). CDR1 and CDR2 (germline): SQVTM, ANQGSEA. Deletions cut 0 bases from V and 4 bases from J, with 12 bases between. This CDR3 is 14 amino acids long. DNA of the CDR3: TGCAGCGTTGAAGAACCCAGGGTGGGCTATGGCTACACCTTC. Translated, it gives CSVEEPRVGYGYTF. Based on the CDR3 plus reference TRBV29-1 and TRBJ1-2, the full variable domain is SAVISQKPSRDICQRGTSLTIQCQVDSQVTMMFWYRQQPGQSLTLIATANQGSEATYESGFVIDKFPISRPNLTFSTLTVSNMSPEDSSIYLCSVEEPRVGYGYTFGSGTRLTVV.

This clonotype was seen a handful of times. The CDR3: CASSPGLARETQYF. CDR3 coding DNA: TGTGCCAGCTCACCGGGACTAGCGAGGGAGACCCAGTACTTC. The rearrangement links TRBV18 to TRBJ2-5; 10 bases fit TRBD2. There are 14 residues in the CDR3. Germline loops: CDR1 KGHSH, CDR2 LQKENI. The junction had 3 bases not matched to a gene; V was cut back by 3 bases and J by 5 bases. Complete variable domain (other parts from reference TRBV18 and TRBJ2-5): NAGVMQNPRHLVRRRGQEARLRCSPMKGHSHVYWYRQLPEEGLKFMVYLQKENIIDESGMPKERFSAEFPKEGPSILRIQQVVRGDSAAYFCASSPGLARETQYFGPGTRLLVL.

In this sample, this clonotype turned up many times. The V call is TRBV4-1, the J call TRBJ1-1; TRBD1 agrees at 11 bases. CDR1 MGHRA and CDR2 YSYEKL come from the germline V gene. The V and J ends lost 4 bases and 4 bases, in that order; junction bases with no gene match: 8. This CDR3 is 16 amino acids long. Here the CDR3 reads CASSLFGTGGGTEAFF. The CDR3 region has the DNA TGCGCCAGCAGCCTGTTCGGGACAGGGGGTGGCACTGAAGCTTTCTTT.

A remark on this clonotype: A read error may explain this, as a much larger clone is one base away. The chain employs TRBV7-9 and TRBJ1-1, with 10 bases fitting TRBD1. The V gene's germline CDR1 is SEHNR and CDR2 FQNEAQ (reference sequence). This CDR3 is built from 15 residues. The CDR3 loop is CVSSSTGGASTEAFF. The CDR3 nucleotides read TGTGTCAGCAGCTCGACAGGGGGCGCCTCGACTGAAGCTTTCTTT.

In this sample, this clonotype turned up a few times. The chain has TRBV7-8 and TRBJ1-2; 8 nucleotides match TRBD1. This CDR3 is built from 18 residues. With 3 bases clipped from V and 0 bases from J, the junction kept 12 bases outside the gene matches. CDR1 and CDR2 (germline): SGHVS, FQNEAQ. CDR3 residues: CASSLDRTGMSPNYGYTF. The CDR3, as DNA: TGTGCCAGCAGCTTGGACAGGACAGGGATGTCCCCTAACTATGGCTACACCTTC.

This clonotype was recorded many times. The genes are TRBV5-4 and TRBJ1-1; 7 nucleotides line up with TRBD1. The V segment lost 3 bases and the J segment 4 bases; nucleotides outside the gene matches: 15. Germline V gives CDR1 SGHNT, CDR2 YYREEE (reference sequence). The CDR3 runs to 17 residues. CDR3 bases: TGTGCCAGCAGCTCAGGGGGATTGTATCCCGAGGGCACTGAAGCTTTCTTT. Translating gives CASSSGGLYPEGTEAFF. Full variable domain (outside the CDR3, taken from reference TRBV5-4 and TRBJ1-1): ETGVTQSPTHLIKTRGQQVTLRCSSQSGHNTVSWYQQALGQGPQFIFQYYREEENGRGNFPPRFSGLQFPNYSSELNVNALELDDSALYLCASSSGGLYPEGTEAFFGQGTRLTVV.

A remark on this clonotype: Since a much larger clone is just one base distant, this may be a read error. The CDR3 carries no conserved terminal phenylalanine or tryptophan, so it likely arises from a read error. The rearrangement links TRBV30 to TRBJ1-4; D gene unclear. Germline CDR1 GTSNPN, CDR2 SVGIG (reference sequence). The CDR3 extends over 12 amino acids. The CDR3 coding sequence is TGTGCCTGGAGTGTAATGGATGAACAACTGTTTTCT. Amino acid sequence: CAWSVMDEQLFS.

This clonotype was seen only a few times. The chain uses TRBV20-1 and TRBJ2-3; 14 nucleotides align to TRBD2. The CDR3 runs 17 residues. Germline lookup yields CDR1 DFQATT and CDR2 SNEGSKA (reference sequence). V lost 3 bases to trimming and J lost 2 bases; unmatched junction nucleotides: 7. The CDR3 coding sequence is TGCAGTGCTAGGGACGGACTAGCGGGGGGATACACAGATACGCAGTATTTT. This translates into CSARDGLAGGYTDTQYF.

This clonotype has at least ten counts. The chain carries TRBV6-5 and TRBJ2-7, with TRBD1 as a possible D gene (5 bases). V lost 5 bases, J lost 6 bases, and 14 bases lay in between. The germline V gene has CDR1 MNHEY and CDR2 SVGAGI. CDR3 length equals 13 residues. The CDR3 DNA follows: TGTGCCAGCAGTCCGCGGCCAGGGTCCGAGCAGTACTTC. Its protein product is CASSPRPGSEQYF.

This clonotype has at least ten counts. The chain combines TRBV4-1 with TRBJ1-5, with 11 bases aligning to TRBD1. This CDR3 has 16 residues. Germline lookup yields CDR1 MGHRA and CDR2 YSYEKL. Trimming cost V 1 base and J 4 bases; bases outside gene matches: 3. This CDR3 reads CASSQGTGGDNQPQHF. CDR3 sequence (DNA): TGCGCCAGCAGCCAAGGGACAGGGGGCGATAATCAGCCCCAGCATTTT.

This clonotype was detected a few times. V and J are TRBV20-1 and TRBJ1-5; D call uncertain. V dropped 6 bases and J dropped 0 bases, with 15 bases sitting between them. CDR1 and CDR2 from the germline V gene are DFQATT and SNEGSKA (reference sequence). The CDR3 contains 15 residues. CDR3 amino acids: CSASRGIYSNQPQHF. CDR3 coding DNA: TGCAGTGCCAGCCGGGGTATCTATAGCAATCAGCCCCAGCATTTT.

This clonotype was counted many times. CDR3 nucleotides: TGTGCCAGCAGTTTATGGGACAGCCACGGGAGCAATCAGCCCCAGCATTTT. Translation gives CASSLWDSHGSNQPQHF. The chain joins TRBV28 to TRBJ1-5; TRBD1 might be the D (6 bases). Looked up from germline, CDR1 is MDHEN and CDR2 is SYDVKM. Trimming took 0 bases from V and 1 from J, leaving 13 bases between them. This CDR3 comprises 17 residues.

This clonotype was found many times. The V gene is TRBV7-9, the J gene TRBJ2-3; 7 bases align to TRBD1. The CDR3 is made up of 17 amino acids. The trim removed 3 bases at V and 1 base at J, leaving 10 bases unmatched. Germline V gives CDR1 SEHNR, CDR2 FQNEAQ (reference sequence). CDR3 in DNA: TGTGCCAGCAGCTTTTCAAACGACAGGGTCGGCACAGATACGCAGTATTTT. Protein product: CASSFSNDRVGTDTQYF.